Here is one TCR beta chain with its context. Its specificity is unknown. Produced via immunoSEQ multiplex PCR; TCRdb's table is partial and in-frame only. Of 550,000 to 800,000 clones in the sample, 90% were seen once. This sample is part of a study of shared clonotypes between healthy human individuals. Study context: Researchers drew samples from two women and three men aged 18 to 49. For every donor, three CD4 naive, three CD4 memory, two CD8 naive and one CD8 memory plates were used. Study findings and constraints: Researchers sampled only blood; tissue repertoires likely differ.

The CDR3 loop spans 15 amino acids. The V gene's germline CDR1 is MRHNA and CDR2 SNTAGT. J gave up 9 bases and V 0 bases, and 6 bases lay outside the gene matches. Together with CD45RO+ cells, CCR7-negative CD45RA+ TemRA cells were included in CD8 memory. V is TRBV6-4 and J is TRBJ2-1; TRBD2 matches 9 bases. Sequencing was carried out using memory CD8+ T cells from PBMCs. The sample's subset: CD45RO+ cells pooled with CCR7-negative TemRA cells. The receptor comes from a man aged 18 to 30 in good health. Some clones in this sample may be carry-over from other donors' samples. In DNA, the CDR3 is TGTGCCAGCAGTGACTCGATGCGGGGGGGAAGTGAGCAGTTCTTC. As protein: CASSDSMRGGSEQFF.